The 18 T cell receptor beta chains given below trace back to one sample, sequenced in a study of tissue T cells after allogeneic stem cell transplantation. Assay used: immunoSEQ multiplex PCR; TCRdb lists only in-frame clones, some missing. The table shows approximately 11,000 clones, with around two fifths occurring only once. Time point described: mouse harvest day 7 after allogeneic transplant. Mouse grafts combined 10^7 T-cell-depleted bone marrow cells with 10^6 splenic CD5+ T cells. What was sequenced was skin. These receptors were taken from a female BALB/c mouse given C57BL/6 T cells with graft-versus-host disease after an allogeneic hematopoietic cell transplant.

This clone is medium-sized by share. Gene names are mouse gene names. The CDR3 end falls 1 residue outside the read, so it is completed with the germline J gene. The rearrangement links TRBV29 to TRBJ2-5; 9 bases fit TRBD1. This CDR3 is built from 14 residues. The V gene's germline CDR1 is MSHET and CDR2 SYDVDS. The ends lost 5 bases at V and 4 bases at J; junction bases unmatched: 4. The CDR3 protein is CASSPGTGKDTQYF. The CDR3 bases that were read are TGTGCTAGCAGTCCCGGGACAGGGAAAGACACCCAGTAC.

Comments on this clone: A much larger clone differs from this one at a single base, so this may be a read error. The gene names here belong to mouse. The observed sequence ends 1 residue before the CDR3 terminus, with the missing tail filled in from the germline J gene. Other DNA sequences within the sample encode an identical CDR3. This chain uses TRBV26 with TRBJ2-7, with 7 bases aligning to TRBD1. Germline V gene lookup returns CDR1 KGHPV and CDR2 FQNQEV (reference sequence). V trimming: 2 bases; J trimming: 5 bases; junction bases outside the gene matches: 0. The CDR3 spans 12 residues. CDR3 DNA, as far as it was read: TGTGCCAGCAGTCTGGACAGGGATGAACAGTAC. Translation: CASSLDRDEQY. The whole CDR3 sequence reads CASSLDRDEQYF.

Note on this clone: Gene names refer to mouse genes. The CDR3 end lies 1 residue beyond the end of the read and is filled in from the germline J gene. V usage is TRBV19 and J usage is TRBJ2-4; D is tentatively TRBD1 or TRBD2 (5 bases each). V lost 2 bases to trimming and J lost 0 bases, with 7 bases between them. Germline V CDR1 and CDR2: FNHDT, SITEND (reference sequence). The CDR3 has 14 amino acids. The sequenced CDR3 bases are TGTGCCAGCAGTATTGGGGCTAGTCAAAACACCTTGTAC. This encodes CASSIGASQNTLY. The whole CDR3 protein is CASSIGASQNTLYF.

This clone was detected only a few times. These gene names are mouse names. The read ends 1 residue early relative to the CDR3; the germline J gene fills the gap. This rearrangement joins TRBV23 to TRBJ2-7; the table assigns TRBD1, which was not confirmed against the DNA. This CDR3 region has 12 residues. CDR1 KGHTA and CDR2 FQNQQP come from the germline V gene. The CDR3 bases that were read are TGCTCCAGCAGTCAATACAACTATGAACAGTAC. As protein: CSSSQYNYEQY. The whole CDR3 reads CSSSQYNYEQYF.

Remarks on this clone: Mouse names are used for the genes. The CDR3 DNA, read in part, is TGTGCCAGCAGCTTCATTAATTCTGGAAATACGCTCTAT. Translating gives CASSFINSGNTLY. The full CDR3 is CASSFINSGNTLYF. The chain is built from TRBV3 and TRBJ1-3; D unclear. The missing CDR3 end, 1 residue past where the read stops, is filled in from the germline J gene. Germline CDR1 is SNHLY and CDR2 is FYNGKV (reference sequence). V was cut by 3 bases and J by 0 bases, with 6 bases left in between. The CDR3 contains 14 residues.

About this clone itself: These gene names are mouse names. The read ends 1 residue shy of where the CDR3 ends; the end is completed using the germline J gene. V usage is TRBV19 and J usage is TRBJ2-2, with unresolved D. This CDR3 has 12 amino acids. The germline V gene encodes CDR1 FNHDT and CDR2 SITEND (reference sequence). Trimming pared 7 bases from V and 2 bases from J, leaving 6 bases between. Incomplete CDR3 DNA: TGTGCCAGCGGCCCTAACACCGGGCAGCTCTAC. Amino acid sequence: CASGPNTGQLY. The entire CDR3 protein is CASGPNTGQLYF.

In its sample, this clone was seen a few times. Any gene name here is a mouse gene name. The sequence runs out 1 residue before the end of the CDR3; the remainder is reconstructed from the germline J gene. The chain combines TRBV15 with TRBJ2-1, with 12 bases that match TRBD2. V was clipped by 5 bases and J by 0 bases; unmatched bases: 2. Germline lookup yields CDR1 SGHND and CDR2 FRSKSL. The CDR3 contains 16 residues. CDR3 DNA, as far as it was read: TGTGCCAGCAGTCGGACTGGGGGGGGTAACTATGCTGAGCAGTTC. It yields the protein CASSRTGGGNYAEQF. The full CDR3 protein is CASSRTGGGNYAEQFF.

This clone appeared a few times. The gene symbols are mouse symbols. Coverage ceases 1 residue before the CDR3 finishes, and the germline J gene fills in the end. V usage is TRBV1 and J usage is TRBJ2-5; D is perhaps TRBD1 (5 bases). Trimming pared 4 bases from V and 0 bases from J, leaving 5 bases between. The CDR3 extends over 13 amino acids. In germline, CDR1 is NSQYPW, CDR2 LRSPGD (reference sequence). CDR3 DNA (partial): TGCACCTGCAGTGACAGGAACCAAGACACCCAGTAC. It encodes CTCSDRNQDTQY. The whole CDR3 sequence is CTCSDRNQDTQYF.

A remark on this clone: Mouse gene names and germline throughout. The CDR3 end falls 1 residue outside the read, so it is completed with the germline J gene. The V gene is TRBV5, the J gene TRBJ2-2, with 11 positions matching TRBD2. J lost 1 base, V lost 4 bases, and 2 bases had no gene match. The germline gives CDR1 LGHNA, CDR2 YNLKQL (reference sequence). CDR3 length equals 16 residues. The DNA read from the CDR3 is TGTGCCAGCAGCCCCGGGACTGGGGGAAACACCGGGCAGCTCTAC. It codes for CASSPGTGGNTGQLY. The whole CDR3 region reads CASSPGTGGNTGQLYF.

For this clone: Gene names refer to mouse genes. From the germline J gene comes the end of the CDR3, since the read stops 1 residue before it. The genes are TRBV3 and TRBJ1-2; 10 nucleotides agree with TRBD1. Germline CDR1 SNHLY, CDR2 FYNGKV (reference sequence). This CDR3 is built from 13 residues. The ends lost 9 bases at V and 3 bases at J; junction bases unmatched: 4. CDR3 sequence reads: CASRGTGDSDYTF. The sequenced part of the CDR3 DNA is TGTGCCAGTCGTGGGACAGGGGACTCCGACTACACC.

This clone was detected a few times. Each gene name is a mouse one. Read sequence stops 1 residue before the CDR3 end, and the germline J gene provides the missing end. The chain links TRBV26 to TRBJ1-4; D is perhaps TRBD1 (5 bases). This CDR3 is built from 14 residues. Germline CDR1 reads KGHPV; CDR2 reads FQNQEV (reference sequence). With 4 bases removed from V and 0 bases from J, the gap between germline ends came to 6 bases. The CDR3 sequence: CASSPQVSNERLFF. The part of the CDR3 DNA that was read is TGTGCCAGCAGTCCACAGGTTTCCAACGAAAGATTATTT.

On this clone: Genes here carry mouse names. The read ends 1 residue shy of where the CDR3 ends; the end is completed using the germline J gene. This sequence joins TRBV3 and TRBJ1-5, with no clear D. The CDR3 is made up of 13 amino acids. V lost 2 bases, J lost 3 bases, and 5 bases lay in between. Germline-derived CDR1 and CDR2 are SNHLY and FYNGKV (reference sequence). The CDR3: CASSLTANQAPLF. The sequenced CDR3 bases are TGTGCCAGCAGCTTAACAGCCAACCAGGCTCCGCTT.

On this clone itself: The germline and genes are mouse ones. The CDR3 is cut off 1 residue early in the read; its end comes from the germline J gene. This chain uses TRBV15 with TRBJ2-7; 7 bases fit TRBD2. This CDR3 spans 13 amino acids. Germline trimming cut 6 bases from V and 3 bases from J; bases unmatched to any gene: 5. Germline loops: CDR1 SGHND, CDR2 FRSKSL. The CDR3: CASSLGGNYEQYF. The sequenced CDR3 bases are TGTGCCAGCAGCCTTGGGGGGAACTATGAACAGTAC.

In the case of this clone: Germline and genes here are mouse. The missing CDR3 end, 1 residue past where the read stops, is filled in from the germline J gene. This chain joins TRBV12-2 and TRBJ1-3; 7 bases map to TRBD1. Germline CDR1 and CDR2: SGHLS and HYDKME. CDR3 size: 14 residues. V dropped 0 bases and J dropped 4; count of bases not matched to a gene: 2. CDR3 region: CASSLVQGGNTLYF. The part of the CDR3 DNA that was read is TGTGCCAGCTCTCTCGTACAGGGGGGAAATACGCTCTAT.

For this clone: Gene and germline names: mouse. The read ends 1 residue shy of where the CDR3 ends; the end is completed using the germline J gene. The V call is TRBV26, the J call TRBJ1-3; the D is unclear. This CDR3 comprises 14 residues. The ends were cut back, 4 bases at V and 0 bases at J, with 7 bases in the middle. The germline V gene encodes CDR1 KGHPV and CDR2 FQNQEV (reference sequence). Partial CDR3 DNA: TGTGCCAGCAGTCCGCATAATTCTGGAAATACGCTCTAT. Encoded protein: CASSPHNSGNTLY. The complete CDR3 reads CASSPHNSGNTLYF.

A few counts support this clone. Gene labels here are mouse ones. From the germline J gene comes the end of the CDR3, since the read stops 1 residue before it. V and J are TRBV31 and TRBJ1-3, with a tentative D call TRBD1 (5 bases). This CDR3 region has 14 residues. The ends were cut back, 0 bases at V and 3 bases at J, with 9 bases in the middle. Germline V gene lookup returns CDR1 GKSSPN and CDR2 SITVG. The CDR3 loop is CAWSLARDGNTLYF. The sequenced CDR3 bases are TGTGCCTGGAGTCTAGCCAGGGATGGAAATACGCTCTAT. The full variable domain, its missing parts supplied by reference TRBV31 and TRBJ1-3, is AQTIHQWPVAEIKAVGSPLSLGCTIKGKSSPNLYWYWQATGGTLQQLFYSITVGQVESVVQLNLSASRPKDDQFILSTEKLLLSHSGFYLCAWSLARDGNTLYFGEGSRLIVV.

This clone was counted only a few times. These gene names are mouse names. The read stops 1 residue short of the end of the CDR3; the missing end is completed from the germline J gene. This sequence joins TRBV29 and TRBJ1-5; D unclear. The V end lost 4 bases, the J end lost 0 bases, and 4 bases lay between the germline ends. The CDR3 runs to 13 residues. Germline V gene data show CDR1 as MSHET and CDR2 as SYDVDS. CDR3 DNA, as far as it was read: TGTGCTAGCAGTTCCCATAACAACCAGGCTCCGCTT. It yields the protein CASSSHNNQAPL. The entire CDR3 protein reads CASSSHNNQAPLF.

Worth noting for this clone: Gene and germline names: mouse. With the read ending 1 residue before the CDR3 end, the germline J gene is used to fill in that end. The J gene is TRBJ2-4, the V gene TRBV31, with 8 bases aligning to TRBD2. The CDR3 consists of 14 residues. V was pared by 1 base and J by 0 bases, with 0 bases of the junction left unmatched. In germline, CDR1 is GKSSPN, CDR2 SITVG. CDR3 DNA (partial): TGTGCCTGGAGTCCTGGGGGGAGTCAAAACACCTTGTAC. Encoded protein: CAWSPGGSQNTLY. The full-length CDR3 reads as CAWSPGGSQNTLYF.